This TCR beta chain originates from a study of cytomegalovirus exposure and HLA in healthy donors. The validation cohort, a group of more than 95 subjects, included the donors and was separate from the roughly 670-subject first cohort. TCRdb keeps only in-frame clones here, not all; method: immunoSEQ multiplex PCR. Here the sample spans about 140,000 clones, 84% being singletons. The CDR3 runs 13 residues. CDR1 and CDR2 from the germline V gene are SNHLY and FYNNEI. Deletions cut 7 bases from V and 7 bases from J, with 13 bases between. The study's findings and limits: Across donors, most TCRs were seen rarely, yet some public ones were widespread. According to a subsequent analysis, TCR clusters identified in the first cohort showed a tendency to co-occur across the 120 or so validation repertoires. Some TCR beta chains (roughly 160 of them) were listed as cytomegalovirus-associated.

On this clone itself: Antigen specificity is unknown.

The source of this sequence is a woman in her thirties in good health and CMV-seronegative. The chain uses TRBV2 and TRBJ2-2; D may be TRBD1 (6 bases). What was sequenced was PBMCs. CDR3 DNA: TGTGCCAGCAAGAATCAGGGGAGCGGGGAGCTGTTTTTT. Encoded protein: CASKNQGSGELFF.